Following are 5 T cell receptor beta chains from one sample sequenced in a study of blood T cell repertoires in COVID-19. Using immunoSEQ multiplex PCR, the repertoire was profiled, and TCRdb retains in-frame clones only, with some absent. The profile shows 40,000 to 60,000 clones, around 85% of them singletons. Sequencing input: peripheral blood. The origin of the receptors is a woman aged 60 to 75 with acute or convalescent COVID-19.

The V call is TRBV6-6, the J call TRBJ1-2; 7 positions match TRBD1. Germline CDR1 MNHNY, CDR2 SVGAGI (reference sequence). The ends lost 4 bases at V and 5 bases at J; junction bases unmatched: 7. The CDR3 is 14 residues long. The CDR3 spells CASSWGQSRYGYTF. The CDR3 DNA reads as TGTGCCAGCAGTTGGGGACAGTCGAGATATGGCTACACCTTC.

V gene TRBV9 combines with J gene TRBJ2-5, with 9 bases fitting TRBD2. The CDR3 has 14 residues. Germline V gene sequence: CDR1 SGDLS, CDR2 YYNGEE. The V segment lost 2 bases and the J segment 4 bases; nucleotides outside the gene matches: 3. The chain's CDR3 is CASSVQAGGETQYF. CDR3 DNA sequence: TGTGCCAGCAGCGTCCAAGCGGGAGGAGAGACCCAGTACTTC. The full variable domain, its missing parts supplied by reference TRBV9 and TRBJ2-5, is DSGVTQTPKHLITATGQRVTLRCSPRSGDLSVYWYQQSLDQGLQFLIQYYNGEERAKGNILERFSAQQFPDLHSELNLSSLELGDSALYFCASSVQAGGETQYFGPGTRLLVL.

The chain has TRBV27 and TRBJ2-7, with 11 bases identical to TRBD1. CDR1 and CDR2 (germline): MNHEY, SMNVEV (reference sequence). The CDR3 totals 17 residues. V shed 5 bases and J 0 bases; nucleotides not matched to a gene: 9. CDR3 nucleotide sequence: TGTGCCAGCAGTCCGGGACAGGGGGTACCCTTCTCCTACGAGCAGTACTTC. As protein: CASSPGQGVPFSYEQYF.

This chain connects TRBV5-1 to TRBJ2-1; 9 bases map to TRBD2. The germline V gene encodes CDR1 SGHRS and CDR2 YFSETQ. The CDR3 length is 16 residues. Losses at the gene ends were 4 bases for V and 2 bases for J; bases not matched to a gene: 7. CDR3 coding DNA: TGCGCCAGCAGCGGAAGACTAGCGGCAACCTACAATGAGCAGTTCTTC. Translating gives CASSGRLAATYNEQFF.

The V and J genes are TRBV7-9 and TRBJ1-2, with TRBD1 matching over 7 bases. Germline V gene lookup returns CDR1 SEHNR and CDR2 FQNEAQ (reference sequence). The CDR3 sequence is 15 residues long. V shed 1 base and J 4 bases; nucleotides not matched to a gene: 6. CDR3 sequence: CASSLVPDRPYGYTF. For the CDR3, the DNA is TGTGCCAGCAGCTTAGTCCCGGACAGGCCCTATGGCTACACCTTC.